This entry lists 20 T cell receptor beta chains sequenced from one sample in a study of shared clonotypes between healthy human individuals. CD45RO-negative cells were positively selected for CCR7, leaving out terminally differentiated effector memory CD45RA+ cells. Method: immunoSEQ multiplex PCR; TCRdb's copy keeps in-frame clones and lacks some. The table includes millions of clones, roughly 91% detected once. Sequenced sample: naive CD8+ T cells from PBMCs. These receptors all come from a man younger than 35 in good health. Some clones in this sample may be carry-over from other donors' samples.

The CDR3 loop is CASSLEGRDEYEQYF. As DNA, the CDR3 is TGTGCCAGCAGCTTGGAGGGTAGGGACGAATACGAGCAGTACTTC. The chain combines TRBV5-4 with TRBJ2-7, with D perhaps given as TRBD1 or TRBD2 (5 bases each). This CDR3 comprises 15 residues. V was shortened by 0 bases and J by 4 bases, with 14 bases between the two germline ends. Germline assignment: CDR1 SGHNT and CDR2 YYREEE (reference sequence).

The rearrangement uses TRBV4-1 and TRBJ2-1, with 10 bases identical to TRBD2. The CDR3 extends over 16 amino acids. The J segment lost 8 bases and the V segment lost 7 bases, leaving 14 bases of the junction unmatched. CDR1 and CDR2 (germline): MGHRA, YSYEKL. CDR3 loop: CASTHKKPSGSDEQFF. The CDR3 nucleotides are TGCGCCAGCACCCACAAGAAGCCTAGCGGGAGCGATGAGCAGTTCTTC.

The chain couples TRBV4-3 to TRBJ1-1; D ambiguous. Germline V gives CDR1 LGHNA, CDR2 YSLEER. CDR3 length: 15 residues. V lost 0 bases and J lost 3, with 11 bases in between. The CDR3 DNA sequence: TGCGCCAGCAGCCAAGATCGGTCAGATGACACTGAAGCTTTCTTT. Protein product: CASSQDRSDDTEAFF.

The J gene is TRBJ2-1, the V gene TRBV9; 11 positions agree with TRBD2. Unmatched junction bases numbered 8, after V lost 4 bases and J lost 8 bases. Germline lookup yields CDR1 SGDLS and CDR2 YYNGEE. The CDR3 covers 15 residues. The CDR3 sequence: CASSPLAGAVDEQFF. The CDR3, as DNA: TGTGCCAGCAGCCCACTAGCGGGAGCCGTCGATGAGCAGTTCTTC.

CDR3 coding DNA: TGTGCCAGCAGCCCGGACAGTTGGAACACTGAAGCTTTCTTT. Translated, it gives CASSPDSWNTEAFF. The chain is built from TRBV28 and TRBJ1-1; tentative D call: TRBD1 (6 bases). Per germline, CDR1 MDHEN and CDR2 SYDVKM. The CDR3 is 14 amino acids. Trimming stripped 6 bases from V and 1 base from J, with 12 bases between.

The gene calls are TRBV13 and TRBJ2-7; D not resolved. The CDR3 has 15 amino acids. Germline loops: CDR1 PRHDT, CDR2 FYEKMQ (reference sequence). V was clipped by 5 bases and J by 0 bases, with 14 bases between them. CDR3: CASSARTLSSYEQYF. The CDR3 coding sequence is TGTGCCAGCAGCGCCCGGACCTTGAGCTCCTACGAGCAGTACTTC. The full variable domain, with the rest looked up from reference TRBV13 and TRBJ2-7, is AAGVIQSPRHLIKEKRETATLKCYPIPRHDTVYWYQQGPGQDPQFLISFYEKMQSDKGSIPDRFSAQQFSDYHSELNMSSLELGDSALYFCASSARTLSSYEQYFGPGTRLTVT.

CDR3 DNA: TGTGCCAGCAGTGACACATACTACAATGAGCAGTTCTTC. This sequence encodes CASSDTYYNEQFF. The chain combines TRBV27 with TRBJ2-1; D is unclear. Trimming cost V 5 bases and J 3 bases, with 8 bases left between them. The CDR3 loop spans 13 amino acids. Germline CDR1 reads MNHEY; CDR2 reads SMNVEV (reference sequence).

The chain links TRBV4-2 to TRBJ2-4, with 10 bases that match TRBD2. Germline-derived CDR1 and CDR2 are LGHNA and YNFKEQ. V gave up 1 base and J gave up 0 bases; unmatched junction bases: 0. This CDR3 is built from 16 residues. CDR3 protein: CASSQVAGGAKNIQYF. CDR3 DNA: TGTGCCAGCAGCCAAGTAGCGGGAGGAGCCAAAAACATTCAGTACTTC.

J is TRBJ1-1 and V is TRBV2; tentative D call: TRBD1 (6 bases). CDR1 SNHLY and CDR2 FYNNEI come from the germline V gene. The V end was cut by 2 bases, the J end by 9 bases, with 16 bases between. The CDR3 sequence is 14 residues long. The CDR3 DNA sequence: TGTGCCAGCAGTGAATTTGGCAGTAGGGGGAAAGCTTTCTTT. Protein product: CASSEFGSRGKAFF.

The V and J genes are TRBV7-3 and TRBJ2-2; the D call may be TRBD1 or TRBD2 (5 bases each). The CDR3 is 18 residues long. V lost 5 bases and J 0 bases, leaving 19 bases between the germline ends. The germline CDR1 and CDR2 sequences are SGHTA and FQGTGA. CDR3 loop: CASSQGPPRVANTGELFF. DNA of the CDR3: TGTGCCAGCAGCCAGGGCCCCCCGCGGGTGGCGAACACCGGGGAGCTGTTTTTT.

The chain has TRBV9 and TRBJ1-3, with no clear D. Germline CDR1 is SGDLS and CDR2 is YYNGEE. CDR3 size: 16 residues. Trimming left V 0 bases short and J 4 bases short, with 14 bases between. The CDR3, as DNA: TGTGCCAGCAGCGTAGGAGGAGGGCCCAACGGAAACACCATATATTTT. Protein: CASSVGGGPNGNTIYF.

The chain links TRBV28 to TRBJ1-1; tentative D call: TRBD1 (6 bases). The CDR3 runs to 15 residues. V was clipped by 4 bases and J by 3 bases, with 15 bases between them. The germline V gene has CDR1 MDHEN and CDR2 SYDVKM. The CDR3, as DNA: TGTGCCAGCAGTTCTATATACAGGGTCGACACTGAAGCTTTCTTT. Its translation: CASSSIYRVDTEAFF.

As regards this clone: The same CDR3 arises from other DNA sequences in this sample as well. The chain recombines TRBV27 with TRBJ2-7; 8 positions match TRBD1. The CDR3 sequence is 15 residues long. V was clipped by 2 bases and J by 2 bases; unmatched bases: 5. Germline assignment: CDR1 MNHEY and CDR2 SMNVEV (reference sequence). The CDR3 protein is CASSLSGRGPYEQYF. CDR3 in DNA: TGTGCCAGCAGTTTAAGCGGCAGGGGGCCCTACGAGCAGTACTTC.

The V call is TRBV7-9, the J call TRBJ1-2, with a weak D call TRBD1 (6 bases). Trimming shortened V by 5 bases and J by 2 bases, and 15 bases separated the two germline ends. Germline CDR1 and CDR2: SEHNR and FQNEAQ (reference sequence). CDR3 length equals 15 residues. CDR3 in DNA: TGTGCCAGCAGCCCTCAGACAGGAGAGAACTATGGCTACACCTTC. It is translated as CASSPQTGENYGYTF. The full variable domain, with the rest looked up from reference TRBV7-9 and TRBJ1-2, is DTGVSQNPRHKITKRGQNVTFRCDPISEHNRLYWYRQTLGQGPEFLTYFQNEAQLEKSRLLSDRFSAERPKGSFSTLEIQRTEQGDSAMYLCASSPQTGENYGYTFGSGTRLTVV.

The V and J genes are TRBV27 and TRBJ2-2, with TRBD1 identical over 10 bases. Germline assignment: CDR1 MNHEY and CDR2 SMNVEV (reference sequence). V lost 3 bases, J lost 6 bases, and 7 bases stayed unmatched. This CDR3 comprises 16 residues. The CDR3 coding sequence is TGTGCCAGCAGTTTCCTTTGGGACAGGGGTCCCGGGGAGCTGTTTTTT. It specifies CASSFLWDRGPGELFF.

The chain combines TRBV5-5 with TRBJ2-1; TRBD2 matches at 7 bases. Germline V gives CDR1 SGHKS, CDR2 YYEKEE (reference sequence). V shed 4 bases and J 4 bases; nucleotides not matched to a gene: 11. The CDR3 is made up of 16 amino acids. The CDR3 DNA follows: TGTGCCAGCAGCCCGAGAGATCGGGAGGTATACAATGAGCAGTTCTTC. Translating gives CASSPRDREVYNEQFF. The entire variable domain, with the rest obtained from reference TRBV5-5 and TRBJ2-1, is as follows: DAGVTQSPTHLIKTRGQQVTLRCSPISGHKSVSWYQQVLGQGPQFIFQYYEKEERGRGNFPDRFSARQFPNYSSELNVNALLLGDSALYLCASSPRDREVYNEQFFGPGTRLTVL.

This chain uses TRBV4-1 with TRBJ2-7; either TRBD1 or TRBD2 may supply D (5 bases each). The germline V gene encodes CDR1 MGHRA and CDR2 YSYEKL. Trimming stripped 4 bases from V and 2 bases from J, with 15 bases between. This CDR3 contains 15 residues. This CDR3 reads CASSPSWGNTYEQYF. Written as DNA, the CDR3 is TGCGCCAGCAGCCCTTCTTGGGGGAATACCTACGAGCAGTACTTC.

A single count supports this clone. The chain has TRBV4-3 and TRBJ1-5, with D perhaps matching TRBD1 (6 bases). V lost 1 base to trimming and J lost 5 bases, with 12 bases between them. The CDR3 is 15 amino acids. The germline V gene encodes CDR1 LGHNA and CDR2 YSLEER. CDR3 coding DNA: TGCGCCAGCAGCCAAGTCTGGGCAGGGGATCAGCCCCAGCATTTT. This sequence encodes CASSQVWAGDQPQHF.

V usage is TRBV5-1 and J usage is TRBJ2-1; 11 nucleotides match TRBD1. In germline, CDR1 is SGHRS, CDR2 YFSETQ. CDR3 length: 16 residues. V lost 6 bases to trimming and J lost 0 bases; unmatched junction nucleotides: 5. The CDR3 DNA sequence: TGCGCCAGCAATGGACAGGGGGCAAGCTCCTACAATGAGCAGTTCTTC. This sequence encodes CASNGQGASSYNEQFF.

The rearrangement joins TRBV5-4 to TRBJ1-4; D may be TRBD1 (5 bases). CDR3 length equals 17 residues. V lost 7 bases and J 1 base, leaving 20 bases between the germline ends. Looked up from germline, CDR1 is SGHNT and CDR2 is YYREEE (reference sequence). CDR3 sequence reads: CASGLGDPGGTNEKLFF. DNA for the CDR3: TGTGCCAGCGGACTAGGGGACCCCGGGGGAACTAATGAAAAACTGTTTTTT.